This TCR beta chain was sequenced in a study of neurological immune-mediated disorders. Regarding the study as a whole: The study found no CDR3 amino acid sequences shared by expanded clones across subjects, suggesting private repertoires in all groups.

The cDNA was synthesized by means of template-switch 5'RACE, which was carried out with 10-nucleotide random UMIs. TCRdb re-called the 5' RACE reads with MiXCR, one entry per CDR3 protein. The table has more than 70,000 distinct CDR3 sequences, roughly 10% seen once. Concerning this clonotype: The antigen is undetermined.

The CDR3 is 13 residues long. CDR1 is MNHNS and CDR2 is SASEGT in the germline V gene. Trimming took 6 bases from V and 10 from J, leaving 17 bases between them. Time point defined: longitudinal time-point 1 (baseline). In Maryland, USA, blood bank volunteers were the healthy controls. For the unsorted libraries, 2 million PBMCs stored at -80 C served as input. Sequenced sample: PBMCs. The J gene is TRBJ2-3, the V gene TRBV6-1; D is possibly TRBD1 (6 bases). This receptor was identified in a man aged 25-45 years in good health. The CDR3 spells CASRPAGEAAQYF. The CDR3 DNA follows: TGTGCCAGCAGGCCCGCAGGGGAAGCGGCGCAGTATTTT.